This is a list of T cell receptor beta chains from one sample in a study of memory CD4+ T cells and cytomegalovirus serostatus. Method: immunoSEQ multiplex PCR; TCRdb's copy keeps in-frame clones and lacks some. The repertoire has about 46,000 clones, 60% to 85% of them found once; the top ten carry about 0.6%. The sequencing sample was made of memory CD4+ T cells from blood. These receptor sequences come from an adult in good health and CMV-seronegative. Each CDR3 is given with its conserved first and last residue.

CDR3 protein,J gene,V gene
CASSYSGGRGTEAFF,TRBJ1-1,TRBV6-5
CASSQDPVQGAWTEAFF,TRBJ1-1,TRBV4-1
CASSLDGGPVGANVLTF,TRBJ2-6,TRBV11-2
CASSEFRGAQETQYF,TRBJ2-5,TRBV25-1
CASSRTGELFF,TRBJ2-2,TRBV11-3
CASSVVDRRGPSSYNEQFF,TRBJ2-1,TRBV9
CASSPEPGSLETQYF,TRBJ2-5,TRBV7-2
CASSDRGHTEAFF,TRBJ1-1,TRBV2
CARSFRVIRSPLHF,TRBJ1-6,TRBV5-3
CASRPWTDTNYGYTF,TRBJ1-2,TRBV27
CASSRAMLRVRDNEQFF,TRBJ2-1,TRBV5-8
CASSMTGGRGNTIYF,TRBJ1-3,TRBV9
CASSPMWGVGSKNIQYF,TRBJ2-4,TRBV11-2
CASSPDRTYEQYF,TRBJ2-7,TRBV5-1
CASSAHRDREGNTIYF,TRBJ1-3,TRBV9
CASSLDEDPSFYEQYF,TRBJ2-7,TRBV11-2
CASRVGSDTQYF,TRBJ2-3,TRBV6-1
CATSTRTSASTDTQYF,TRBJ2-3,TRBV15
CASTSGDSYEQYF,TRBJ2-7,TRBV5-1
CASSEGWRGEQYF,TRBJ2-7,TRBV6-1
CASSYGQGISYEQYF,TRBJ2-7,TRBV6-5
CASSQTSGNTYNEQFF,TRBJ2-1,TRBV5-1
CASSLAGIAYEQYF,TRBJ2-7,TRBV5-1
CASSLAAVQETQYF,TRBJ2-5,TRBV7-2
CASSESYRGVGTGELFF,TRBJ2-2,TRBV6-1
CATRDPGQPSVAKNIQYF,TRBJ2-4,TRBV10-3
CASSLGATNTEAFF,TRBJ1-1,TRBV7-3
CASSQGAYEQYF,TRBJ2-7,TRBV23-1